Below, 23 T cell receptor beta chains from the same sample are listed, as sequenced in a study of T cells in Graves' hyperthyroidism and ophthalmopathy. TCR beta CDR3 regions were amplified from RNA. Using the HTBI primer set, a first-round RT-PCR was run on the TCR CDR3. TCRdb re-derived calls from the multiplex PCR reads in MiXCR, one entry per CDR3 protein. This sample yields a few hundred thousand distinct CDR3 sequences, of which roughly 14% are seen a single time; around 6.6% belongs to the top ten. The material sequenced was blood. The source of these receptors is a woman in her thirties with Graves' hyperthyroidism.

Many counts were recorded for this clonotype. The chain has TRBV15 and TRBJ1-1, with no clear D. The V gene lost 1 base and the J gene lost 5 bases, with 5 bases spanning the gap. The CDR3 totals 12 residues. Germline V gene sequence: CDR1 LNHNV, CDR2 YYDKDF (reference sequence). CDR3 residues: CATSRVETEAFF. Written as DNA, the CDR3 is TGTGCCACCAGCAGAGTTGAAACTGAAGCTTTCTTT.

This clonotype was found many times. J is TRBJ1-5 and V is TRBV3-1; D remains unclear. Germline loops: CDR1 LGHDT, CDR2 YNNKEL (reference sequence). The germline V and J ends were trimmed by 2 bases and 0 bases, with 8 bases remaining between them. This CDR3 is built from 15 residues. The CDR3 nucleotides are TGTGCCAGCAGCCAAACCGGAGGTAGCAATCAGCCCCAGCATTTT. Its protein product is CASSQTGGSNQPQHF.

This clonotype was found a few times. This chain uses TRBV27 with TRBJ2-1; 14 nucleotides agree with TRBD2. V was clipped by 6 bases and J by 10 bases; unmatched bases: 14. The CDR3 is 17 residues long. Germline lookup yields CDR1 MNHEY and CDR2 SMNVEV (reference sequence). CDR3 residues: CASSPIAGTSGSLEQFF. In nucleotides, the CDR3 is TGTGCCAGCAGCCCTATCGCCGGGACTAGCGGGAGTTTGGAGCAGTTCTTC.

This clonotype has at least ten counts. The chain combines TRBV3-1 with TRBJ2-1; D is possibly TRBD2 (6 bases). Trimming took off 1 base at V and 3 bases at J, with 13 bases between the two ends. The length of the CDR3 is 16 residues. CDR1 and CDR2 (germline): LGHDT, YNNKEL (reference sequence). The DNA of the CDR3 is TGTGCCAGCAGCCAAGCATCGAGGGAGGTCTACAATGAGCAGTTCTTC. This encodes CASSQASREVYNEQFF.

CDR3 sequence: CASSYSGLAGWNEQFF. In DNA, the CDR3 is TGTGCCAGCAGTTACTCGGGACTAGCGGGATGGAATGAGCAGTTCTTC. J is TRBJ2-1 and V is TRBV6-5; 13 bases map to TRBD2. V was clipped by 0 bases and J by 7 bases; unmatched bases: 3. Germline CDR1 and CDR2: MNHEY and SVGAGI. CDR3 length: 16 amino acids.

This rearrangement joins TRBV6-2 or TRBV6-3 to TRBJ2-1, with a possible D match to TRBD2 (6 bases). Per germline, CDR1 MNHEY and CDR2 SVGEGT. The CDR3 length is 13 residues. V lost 8 bases and J lost 3, with 11 bases in between. CDR3 bases: TGTGCCAGCGGTAGGGACTTCTACAATGAGCAGTTCTTC. It is translated as CASGRDFYNEQFF.

This clonotype was seen at least ten times. CDR3 sequence reads: CASSPWGQSSEAFF. CDR3 DNA: TGTGCCAGCTCACCTTGGGGGCAGTCGTCTGAAGCTTTCTTT. The V call is TRBV18, the J call TRBJ1-1; D might be TRBD1 (6 bases). V was pared by 3 bases and J by 6 bases, with 14 bases between. The CDR3 totals 14 residues. Germline V gene lookup returns CDR1 KGHSH and CDR2 LQKENI.

V usage is TRBV5-1 and J usage is TRBJ2-5; the D gene is possibly TRBD1 (6 bases). V lost 1 base, J lost 1 base, and 11 bases lay in between. Germline loops: CDR1 SGHRS, CDR2 YFSETQ. CDR3 length: 15 amino acids. This CDR3 reads CASSLSGTSQETQYF. In DNA, the CDR3 is TGCGCCAGCAGCTTGAGTGGGACAAGCCAAGAGACCCAGTACTTC. Combining the CDR3 with reference TRBV5-1 and TRBJ2-5 gives the whole variable domain KAGVTQTPRYLIKTRGQQVTLSCSPISGHRSVSWYQQTPGQGLQFLFEYFSETQRNKGNFPGRFSGRQFSNSRSEMNVSTLELGDSALYLCASSLSGTSQETQYFGPGTRLLVL.

The rearrangement links TRBV24-1 to TRBJ2-5; D is tentatively TRBD1 or TRBD2 (5 bases each). TRBJ2-1 matches the DNA end more closely, so the J call is doubtful. The length of the CDR3 is 12 residues. Germline CDR1 is KGHDR and CDR2 is SFDVKD. DNA of the CDR3: TGTGCCACCAGCCAAGGGGTGGGGACCCAGTTCTTC. Amino acids: CATSQGVGTQFF.

This clonotype was detected ten times or more. The genes are TRBV28 and TRBJ2-2, with 14 bases aligning to TRBD2. Trimming cost V 5 bases and J 6 bases; bases outside gene matches: 2. The CDR3 extends over 15 amino acids. Germline lookup yields CDR1 MDHEN and CDR2 SYDVKM. The CDR3, as DNA: TGTGCCAGCAGTAGACTAGCGGGAGGGCCCGGGGAGCTGTTTTTT. Amino acids: CASSRLAGGPGELFF.

The chain recombines TRBV5-1 with TRBJ2-7, with 9 bases lining up with TRBD2. Germline CDR1 is SGHRS and CDR2 is YFSETQ. The CDR3 extends over 14 amino acids. The J segment lost 7 bases and the V segment lost 4 bases, leaving 9 bases of the junction unmatched. The CDR3 nucleotides read TGCGCCAGCAGCCCCTTCGCGGGGGGGGTAGAGCAGTACTTC. This sequence encodes CASSPFAGGVEQYF.

The table lists this clonotype with many counts. The chain has TRBV28 and TRBJ1-2, with 7 bases aligning to TRBD1. This CDR3 has 15 amino acids. In germline, CDR1 is MDHEN, CDR2 SYDVKM. V lost 6 bases to trimming and J lost 8 bases; unmatched junction nucleotides: 15. CDR3: CASRRGTGAEGGYTF. In DNA form, the CDR3 reads TGTGCCAGCAGACGTGGTACAGGGGCGGAAGGGGGCTACACCTTC.

This clonotype was observed at least ten times. The chain combines TRBV5-4 with TRBJ1-6; D remains unclear. The CDR3 consists of 13 residues. The V gene's germline CDR1 is SGHNT and CDR2 YYREEE (reference sequence). Trimming stripped 9 bases from V and 7 bases from J, with 14 bases between. CDR3 residues: CATSPWTNSPLHF. DNA for the CDR3: TGTGCCACCTCACCATGGACGAATTCACCCCTCCACTTT.

Ten or more counts support this clonotype. V usage is TRBV7-6 and J usage is TRBJ2-1; 10 bases agree with TRBD2. V shed 5 bases, J shed 8 bases, and the junction held 3 bases outside the gene matches. Germline V gives CDR1 SGHVS, CDR2 FNYEAQ. The CDR3 is 13 amino acids. The CDR3 sequence is CASSHSGRDEQFF. Here the CDR3 DNA reads TGTGCCAGCAGCCACAGCGGGAGGGATGAGCAGTTCTTC. Combining the CDR3 with reference TRBV7-6 and TRBJ2-1 gives the whole variable domain GAGVSQSPRYKVTKRGQDVALRCDPISGHVSLYWYRQALGQGPEFLTYFNYEAQQDKSGLPNDRFSAERPEGSISTLTIQRTEQRDSAMYRCASSHSGRDEQFFGPGTRLTVL.

This clonotype has only a few counts. Germline is not matched at one junction end, which may reflect a read error. The chain is built from TRBV7-9 and TRBJ2-1; D remains unclear. The CDR3 has 16 amino acids. The germline V gene has CDR1 SEHNR and CDR2 FQNEAQ (reference sequence). CDR3 sequence (DNA): TGTGCCAGCAGCTTACCCCAGGTGGGCTCCTACAATGAGCAGCTCTTC. Its protein is CASSLPQVGSYNEQLF.

This clonotype occurred many times. The CDR3 here is CATLGRGSFDNEQFF. The DNA for the CDR3 is TGTGCCACGCTTGGGCGCGGGAGTTTCGACAATGAGCAGTTCTTC. This sequence joins TRBV13 and TRBJ2-1; 7 bases match TRBD2. The CDR3 length is 15 residues. Germline values: CDR1 PRHDT, CDR2 FYEKMQ (reference sequence). V lost 10 bases to trimming and J lost 5 bases; unmatched junction nucleotides: 14.

This clonotype appeared a few times. This sequence joins TRBV4-1 and TRBJ2-2; no clear D. Germline V gene data show CDR1 as MGHRA and CDR2 as YSYEKL. The V gene lost 1 base and the J gene lost 6 bases, with 15 bases spanning the gap. The CDR3 has 16 residues. The CDR3 here is CASSQVPTRGAGELFF. The CDR3, as DNA: TGCGCCAGCAGCCAAGTGCCGACCCGCGGTGCCGGGGAGCTGTTTTTT.

Ten or more counts support this clonotype. The V call is TRBV5-1, the J call TRBJ1-1; D unclear. The CDR3 extends over 12 amino acids. Per the germline V gene, CDR1 is SGHRS and CDR2 is YFSETQ. The V end was cut by 4 bases, the J end by 6 bases, with 10 bases between. The chain's CDR3 is CASSPLGAEAFF. Written as DNA, the CDR3 is TGCGCCAGCAGCCCTCTCGGAGCTGAAGCTTTCTTT.

The sample holds a few counts of this clonotype. The rearrangement links TRBV20-1 to TRBJ1-2; D possibly corresponds to TRBD1 (6 bases). Trimming shortened V by 2 bases and J by 6 bases, and 19 bases separated the two germline ends. The CDR3 is 15 residues long. Germline V gene sequence: CDR1 DFQATT, CDR2 SNEGSKA (reference sequence). CDR3 DNA sequence: TGCAGTGCTAGATCCTCCGAACAGGGTGCGGATGGCTACACCTTC. Translated, it gives CSARSSEQGADGYTF.

This clonotype was picked up many times. DNA of the CDR3: TGTGCCAGCAGCTTAATCTACAGGGATTTAAGTCAGCCCCAGCATTTT. Its translation: CASSLIYRDLSQPQHF. V is TRBV28 and J is TRBJ1-5, with D perhaps TRBD1 (6 bases). The CDR3 extends over 16 amino acids. Germline loops: CDR1 MDHEN, CDR2 SYDVKM. V was shortened by 6 bases and J by 6 bases, with 21 bases between the two germline ends.

This clonotype came up many times. J is TRBJ2-1 and V is TRBV6-6; D is perhaps TRBD1 or TRBD2 (5 bases each). Germline CDR1 reads MNHNY; CDR2 reads SVGAGI (reference sequence). V was pared by 0 bases and J by 9 bases, with 6 bases between. The CDR3 consists of 12 residues. CDR3 sequence: CASSYSRGEQFF. CDR3 nucleotide sequence: TGTGCCAGCAGTTACTCGAGGGGTGAGCAGTTCTTC.

This clonotype was found many times. The chain carries TRBV12-3 or TRBV12-4 and TRBJ1-1; tentatively, D is TRBD1 (6 bases). The CDR3 is 13 amino acids. The V end lost 6 bases, the J end lost 4 bases, and 12 bases lay between the germline ends. CDR3 sequence (DNA): TGTGCCAGCAGAATACAGGGTGGCACTGAAGCTTTCTTT. This codes for CASRIQGGTEAFF.

This clonotype was found many times. A much larger clone differs by one base, so this may be a read error. The chain uses TRBV12-3 or TRBV12-4 and TRBJ2-3; possibly TRBD1 for D (6 bases). This CDR3 is 12 amino acids long. Trimming removed 6 bases at V and 4 bases at J, with 8 bases between. The CDR3, as DNA: TGTGCCAGCAGGGACAGTGCAGATACGCAGTATTTT. Residues: CASRDSADTQYF.